This passage covers 2 T cell receptor beta chains from one sample sequenced in a study of cytomegalovirus exposure and HLA in healthy donors. 13 Jbeta primers and 60 Vbeta primers were used for the PCR. The assay was immunoSEQ multiplex PCR, and TCRdb's table has in-frame clones only and misses some. This table holds roughly 160,000 clones, around nine tenths found once. Sequenced material: PBMCs. The receptors were gathered from a woman aged 30 to 39 in good health and CMV-seronegative.

The chain combines TRBV7-2 with TRBJ2-2; D is possibly TRBD1 (5 bases). This CDR3 has 15 amino acids. Germline-derived CDR1 and CDR2 are SGHTA and FQGNSA. Trimming cost V 4 bases and J 3 bases, with 12 bases left between them. The CDR3 DNA follows: TGTGCCAGCAGCTCGGACATGACATACACCGGGGAGCTGTTTTTT. Its protein product is CASSSDMTYTGELFF.

The V gene is TRBV5-4, the J gene TRBJ1-1; possible D gene TRBD1, 5 bases. Germline loops: CDR1 SGHNT, CDR2 YYREEE (reference sequence). V lost 0 bases and J 9 bases, leaving 15 bases between the germline ends. This CDR3 has 14 amino acids. CDR3 residues: CASSLDRGPPKAFF. CDR3 in DNA: TGTGCCAGCAGCTTGGATAGGGGCCCACCCAAAGCTTTCTTT.